This T cell receptor (beta chain) derives from a study of blood T cell repertoires in COVID-19 (dated by TCRdb to 2020 to 2022). For the study in its entirety: Samples from collaborators originated in the United States, Italy and Spain and spanned both the acute and convalescent phases of COVID-19. Deeply sampled blood TCRbeta repertoires from subjects exposed to, actively infected with, or recovered from COVID-19 were included in the dataset. The material from the prospective study consisted of cDNA or gDNA derived from T cells, B-cell-depleted T cells, or PBMCs. The repertoires were released in a freely available public database intended as a resource for research on the immune response to SARS-CoV-2. Where available, HLA class I and class II types were taken from metadata supplied by the sample provider and were not determined by assay-based typing. Sample metadata almost always included a de-identified subject ID, COVID-19 status, age in years and sex. The samples were drawn from two sources: the first 160 participants of the ongoing ImmuneRACE study, and 950 to 1,500 subjects contributed by 6 global collaborators.

Sequences LNHDA (CDR1) and SQIVND (CDR2) are obtained from the germline V gene (reference sequence). Cut back by 6 bases and 0 bases, the V and J ends lie 16 bases apart. The CDR3 runs 16 residues from the cysteine to the phenylalanine. The CDR3 DNA has 48 bases and is translated from base 1. TCRbeta CDR3 regions were amplified from genomic DNA by means of the immunoSEQ Assay, a bias-controlled multiplex PCR. In the source study's methods: The number of nucleated cells in each sample was estimated from the amplification of reference gene primers within the assay. To quantify the absolute abundance of each unique TCRbeta CDR3 rearrangement, sequence reads were collapsed and filtered. Productive Simpson clonality was computed per sample as the square root of Simpson's diversity index over productive rearrangements. TCRdb's version of the immuneACCESS table is confined to in-frame rearrangements and falls short of the full clone set. An unresolved V gene accounts for under half of the shortfall where checked; the remainder is of unknown origin. V and J calls and clone size are those listed in that table; D and trimming were worked out from the DNA. For this sample there are approximately 54,000 clones; about four fifths appear just once. The leading ten clones occupy approximately 5.7% of the sample.

On this clone itself: The antigen this receptor binds is unknown. Base-call qualities are not available, and no considerably larger clone is one nucleotide away.

Each collaborating institution followed its own protocols to collect whole blood in K2EDTA tubes. For TCRbeta analysis, collaborators shipped samples in one of three forms: frozen whole blood, isolated PBMCs, or DNA extracted from either of those sample types. Paper-wide results and their limitations: Clinical and demographic metadata were provided uncurated, with the amount varying by source and participant.

The sample consisted of peripheral blood. The TCR sequence derives from a woman aged 60-75 years with acute or convalescent COVID-19. Here the chain combines TRBV19 and TRBJ2-3; perhaps TRBD2 is the D gene, with 6 bases matching. The CDR3 region reads CASRPLAQRSTDTQYF. The DNA is as follows: TGTGCCAGTAGGCCACTAGCCCAGCGGAGCACAGATACGCAGTATTTT. Outside the CDR3, residues come from the reference TRBV19 and TRBJ2-3 proteins, so the full variable domain is: DGGITQSPKYLFRKEGQNVTLSCEQNLNHDAMYWYRQDPGQGLRLIYYSQIVNDFQKGDIAEGYSVSREKKESFPLTVTSAQKNPTAFYLCASRPLAQRSTDTQYFGPGTRLTVL.